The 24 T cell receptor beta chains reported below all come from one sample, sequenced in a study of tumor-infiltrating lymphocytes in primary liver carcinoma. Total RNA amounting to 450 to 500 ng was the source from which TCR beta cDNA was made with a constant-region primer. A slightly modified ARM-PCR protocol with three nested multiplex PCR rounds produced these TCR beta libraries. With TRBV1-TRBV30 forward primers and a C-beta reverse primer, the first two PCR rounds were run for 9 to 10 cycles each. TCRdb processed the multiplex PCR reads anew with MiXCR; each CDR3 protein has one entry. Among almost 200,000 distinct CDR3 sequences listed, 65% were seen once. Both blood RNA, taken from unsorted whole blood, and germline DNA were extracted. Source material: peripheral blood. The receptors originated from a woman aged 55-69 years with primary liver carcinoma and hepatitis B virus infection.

The CDR3 DNA follows: TGTGCCGGATCCTTCCGGGCAAGGCTTATCTCTGGGGCCAACGTCCTGACTTTC. It codes for CAGSFRARLISGANVLTF. The chain uses TRBV30 and TRBJ2-6; D not resolved. The CDR3 runs to 18 residues. CDR1 is GTSNPN and CDR2 is SVGIG in the germline V gene (reference sequence). Deletions cut 8 bases from V and 0 bases from J, with 23 bases between.

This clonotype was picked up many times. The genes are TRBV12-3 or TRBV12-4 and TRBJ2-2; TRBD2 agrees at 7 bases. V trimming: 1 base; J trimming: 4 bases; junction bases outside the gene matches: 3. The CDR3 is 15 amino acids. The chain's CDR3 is CASSLGLAGTGELFF. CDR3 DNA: TGTGCCAGCAGTTTAGGACTAGCTGGCACCGGGGAGCTGTTTTTT.

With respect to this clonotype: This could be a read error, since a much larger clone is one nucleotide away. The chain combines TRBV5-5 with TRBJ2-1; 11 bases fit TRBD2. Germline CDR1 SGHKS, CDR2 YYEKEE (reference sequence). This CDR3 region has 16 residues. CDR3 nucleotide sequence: TGTGCCAGCAGCTCAACTAGCGGGAGCCGGTACAATGAGCCGTTCTTC. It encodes CASSSTSGSRYNEPFF.

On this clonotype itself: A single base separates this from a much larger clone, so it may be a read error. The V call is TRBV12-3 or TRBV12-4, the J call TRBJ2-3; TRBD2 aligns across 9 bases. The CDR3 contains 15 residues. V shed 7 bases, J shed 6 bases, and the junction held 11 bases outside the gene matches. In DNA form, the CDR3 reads TGTGCCAGCAATTCCGGTGCGGGGGGGTGGGATACGCAGTATTTT. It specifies CASNSGAGGWDTQYF.

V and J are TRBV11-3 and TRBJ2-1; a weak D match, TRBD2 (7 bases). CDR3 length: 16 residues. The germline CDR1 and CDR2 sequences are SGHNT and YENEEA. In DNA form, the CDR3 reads TGTGCAATCAGCTCGAGGGGGGGGAATGCTGGCAATGAGCAGTTCTTC. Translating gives CAISSRGGNAGNEQFF.

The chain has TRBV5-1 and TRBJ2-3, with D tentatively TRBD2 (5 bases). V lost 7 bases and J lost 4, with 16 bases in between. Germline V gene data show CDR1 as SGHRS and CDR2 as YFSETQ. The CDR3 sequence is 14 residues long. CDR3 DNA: TGCGCCAGCGGGCCCAGCGGAACGTCAGATACGCAGTATTTT. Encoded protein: CASGPSGTSDTQYF.

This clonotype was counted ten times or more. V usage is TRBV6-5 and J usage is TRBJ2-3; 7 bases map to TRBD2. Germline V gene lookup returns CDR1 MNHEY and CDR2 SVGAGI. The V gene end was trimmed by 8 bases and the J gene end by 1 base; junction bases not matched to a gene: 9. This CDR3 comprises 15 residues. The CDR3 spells CASWAAGAGTDTQYF. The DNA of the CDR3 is TGTGCCAGCTGGGCGGCGGGAGCTGGCACAGATACGCAGTATTTT.

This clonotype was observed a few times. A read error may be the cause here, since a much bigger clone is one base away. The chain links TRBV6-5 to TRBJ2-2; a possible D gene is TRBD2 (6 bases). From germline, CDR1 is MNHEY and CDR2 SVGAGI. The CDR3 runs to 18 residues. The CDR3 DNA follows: TGTGCCAGCAGTTATAATCGATGGGGGAACGCGAACACCGGGGGGCTGTTTTTT. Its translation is CASSYNRWGNANTGGLFF.

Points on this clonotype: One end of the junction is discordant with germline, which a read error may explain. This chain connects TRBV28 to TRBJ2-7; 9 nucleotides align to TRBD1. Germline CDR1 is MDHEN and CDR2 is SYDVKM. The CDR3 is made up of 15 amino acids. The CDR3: CASSPHGTGRYERYF. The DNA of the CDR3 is TGTGCCAGCAGTCCCCACGGGACAGGGAGGTACGAGCGGTACTTC.

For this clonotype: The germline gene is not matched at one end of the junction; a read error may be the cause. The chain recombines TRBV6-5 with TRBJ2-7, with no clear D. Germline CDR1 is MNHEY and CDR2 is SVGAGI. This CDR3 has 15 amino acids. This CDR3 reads CASSRGRSTSYKQYF. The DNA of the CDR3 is TGTGCCAGCAGTCGTGGACGGTCCACTTCCTACAAGCAGTACTTC.

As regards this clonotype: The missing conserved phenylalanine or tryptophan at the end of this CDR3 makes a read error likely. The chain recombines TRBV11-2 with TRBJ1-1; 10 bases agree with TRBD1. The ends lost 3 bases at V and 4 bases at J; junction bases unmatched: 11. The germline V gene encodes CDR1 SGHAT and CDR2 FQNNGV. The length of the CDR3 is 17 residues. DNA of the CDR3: TGTGCCAGCAGCTTGCGACAGGGGGCGATCCTGAGCACTGAAGCTTTCCTT. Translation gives CASSLRQGAILSTEAFL.

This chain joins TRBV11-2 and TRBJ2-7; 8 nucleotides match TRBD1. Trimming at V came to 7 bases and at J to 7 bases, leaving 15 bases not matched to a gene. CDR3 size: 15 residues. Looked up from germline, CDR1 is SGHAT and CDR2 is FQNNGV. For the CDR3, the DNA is TGTGCCAGCAACCTCCTAAGACAGGGGTCGGTGGAGCAGTACTTC. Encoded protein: CASNLLRQGSVEQYF.

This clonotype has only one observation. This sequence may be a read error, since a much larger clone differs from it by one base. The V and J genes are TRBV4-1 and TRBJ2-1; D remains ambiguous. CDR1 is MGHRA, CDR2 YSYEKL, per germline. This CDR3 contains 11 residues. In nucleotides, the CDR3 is TGCGCCAGCAGCCAAGTCGACGAGCGGTTCTTC. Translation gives CASSQVDERFF.

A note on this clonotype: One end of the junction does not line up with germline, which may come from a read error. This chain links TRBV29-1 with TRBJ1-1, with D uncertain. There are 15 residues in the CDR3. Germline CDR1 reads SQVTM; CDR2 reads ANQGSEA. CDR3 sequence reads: CSVCQTGIGNTEAFF. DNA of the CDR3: TGCAGCGTTTGCCAAACCGGGATAGGGAACACTGAGGCTTTCTTT.

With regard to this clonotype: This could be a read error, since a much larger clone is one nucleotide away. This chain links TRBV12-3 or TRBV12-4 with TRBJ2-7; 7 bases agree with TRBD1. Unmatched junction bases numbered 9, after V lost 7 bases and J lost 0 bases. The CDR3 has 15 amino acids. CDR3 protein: CASNPGTVASYEQYF. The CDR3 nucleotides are TGTGCCAGCAATCCGGGGACAGTCGCCTCCTACGAGCAGTACTTC.

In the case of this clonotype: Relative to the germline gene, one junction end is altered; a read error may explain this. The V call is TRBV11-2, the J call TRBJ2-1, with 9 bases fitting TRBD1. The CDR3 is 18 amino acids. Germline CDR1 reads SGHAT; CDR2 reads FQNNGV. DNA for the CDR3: TGTGCCAGCAGCCGGGGATTAGGAGGGACAGGGTCCCTCAATGAACAGTTCTTC. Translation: CASSRGLGGTGSLNEQFF.

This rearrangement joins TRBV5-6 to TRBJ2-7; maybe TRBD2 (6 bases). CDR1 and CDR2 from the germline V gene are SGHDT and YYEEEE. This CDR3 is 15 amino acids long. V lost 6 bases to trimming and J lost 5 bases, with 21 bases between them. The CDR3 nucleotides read TGTGCCAGCATTCCCGGACTAAAAGCGATGCACGAGCAGTACTTC. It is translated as CASIPGLKAMHEQYF.

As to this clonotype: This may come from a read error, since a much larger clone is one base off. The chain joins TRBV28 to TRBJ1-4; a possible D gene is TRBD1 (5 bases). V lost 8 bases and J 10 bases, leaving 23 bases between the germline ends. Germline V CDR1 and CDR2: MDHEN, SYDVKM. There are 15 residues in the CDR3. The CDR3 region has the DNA TGTGCCAGCGGTTCCCTCGGGACGGCGGACGGAAAACTGTTTTTT. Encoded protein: CASGSLGTADGKLFF.

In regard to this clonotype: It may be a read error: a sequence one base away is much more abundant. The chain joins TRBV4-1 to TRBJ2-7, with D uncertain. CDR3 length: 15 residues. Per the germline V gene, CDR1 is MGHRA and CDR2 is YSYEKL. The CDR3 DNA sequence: TGCTCCAGCAGCCAAGATCGAACTATCTCCTACGAGCAGTACTTC. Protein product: CSSSQDRTISYEQYF.

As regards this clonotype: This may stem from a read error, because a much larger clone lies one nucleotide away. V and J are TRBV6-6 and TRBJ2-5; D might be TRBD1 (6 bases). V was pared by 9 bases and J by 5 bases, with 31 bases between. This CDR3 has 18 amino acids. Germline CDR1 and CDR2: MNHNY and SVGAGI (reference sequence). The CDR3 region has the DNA TGTGCCAGGAGATCTTGGACAGACCAGCTCGCACGTGGGGAGACCCAGTACTTC. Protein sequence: CARRSWTDQLARGETQYF.

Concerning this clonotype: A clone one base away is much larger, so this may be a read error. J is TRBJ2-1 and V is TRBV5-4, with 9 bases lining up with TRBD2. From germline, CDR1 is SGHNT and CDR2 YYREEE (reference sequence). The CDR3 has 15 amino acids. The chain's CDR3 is CASRRASGAPNEQLF. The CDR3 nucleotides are TGTGCCAGCAGGCGGGCTAGCGGGGCCCCCAATGAGCAGTTATTC.

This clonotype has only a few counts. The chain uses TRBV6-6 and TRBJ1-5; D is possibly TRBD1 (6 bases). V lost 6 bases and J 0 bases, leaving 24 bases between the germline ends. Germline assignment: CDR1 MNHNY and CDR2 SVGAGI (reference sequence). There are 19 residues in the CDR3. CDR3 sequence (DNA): TGTGCCAGCAGCGACAGCGGGACACAAAGCCTGTATAGCAATCAGCCCCAGCATTTT. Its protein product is CASSDSGTQSLYSNQPQHF.

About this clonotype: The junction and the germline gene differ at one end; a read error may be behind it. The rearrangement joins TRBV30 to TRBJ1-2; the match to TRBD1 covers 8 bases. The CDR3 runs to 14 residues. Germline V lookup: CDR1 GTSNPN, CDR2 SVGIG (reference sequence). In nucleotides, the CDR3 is TGTGTCTGGAGTGCCGACAGGGGAATTGGGGGCTACACCTTC. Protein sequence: CVWSADRGIGGYTF.

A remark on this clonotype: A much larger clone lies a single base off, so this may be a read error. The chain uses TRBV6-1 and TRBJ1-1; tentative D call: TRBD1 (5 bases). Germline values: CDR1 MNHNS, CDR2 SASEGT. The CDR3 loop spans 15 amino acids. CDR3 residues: CATQPPGRANTKAFF. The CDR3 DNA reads TGTGCCACCCAACCGCCGGGACGGGCGAACACTAAAGCTTTCTTT.